This T cell receptor (beta chain) was documented in a study of cytomegalovirus exposure and HLA in healthy donors. Findings and limits, study-wide: A later analysis found first-cohort TCR clusters tended to co-occur in the approximately 110 validation repertoires. The study found most TCR sequences rare, yet found some public TCRs in many donors.

Sequencing was performed with immunoSEQ multiplex PCR; in TCRdb, only in-frame clones are kept and a portion is missing. The table records 200,000 to 250,000 clones, 80% to 95% of them present only once. Comment on this clone: Its antigen is currently unknown.

The V segment lost 5 bases and the J segment 0 bases; nucleotides outside the gene matches: 1. Germline V gene lookup returns CDR1 MNHEY and CDR2 SVGAGI. The CDR3 is 14 amino acids. What was sequenced was PBMCs. The chain employs TRBV6-5 and TRBJ2-1, with 7 bases matching TRBD2. The clonotype originates from a woman under 30 in good health and CMV-seronegative. The DNA for the CDR3 is TGTGCCAGCAGTAGCGGGACCTCCTACAATGAGCAGTTCTTC. Translating gives CASSSGTSYNEQFF.